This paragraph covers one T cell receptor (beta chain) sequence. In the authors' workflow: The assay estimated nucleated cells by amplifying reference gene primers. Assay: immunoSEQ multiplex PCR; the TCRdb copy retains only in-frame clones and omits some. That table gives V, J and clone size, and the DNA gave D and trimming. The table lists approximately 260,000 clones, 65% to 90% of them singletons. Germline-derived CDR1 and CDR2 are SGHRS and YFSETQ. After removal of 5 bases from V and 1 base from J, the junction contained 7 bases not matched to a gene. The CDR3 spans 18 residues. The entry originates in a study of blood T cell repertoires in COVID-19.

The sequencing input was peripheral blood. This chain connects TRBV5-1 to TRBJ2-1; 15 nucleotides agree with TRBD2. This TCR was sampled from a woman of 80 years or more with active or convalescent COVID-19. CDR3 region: CASRGLAGGQGSYNEQFF. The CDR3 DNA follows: TGCGCCAGCAGGGGACTAGCGGGAGGACAGGGGTCCTACAATGAGCAGTTCTTC.